This T cell receptor beta chain was documented in a study of cytomegalovirus exposure and HLA in healthy donors. The study's findings and limits: In an earlier analysis, about 90% or about 30%: the productive usage of most TCR beta V segments. In a later analysis, parvovirus B19, influenza, CMV and Epstein-Barr virus appeared linked to several top co-occurrence clusters.

Of note for this clone: What it binds is unknown.

The PCR had 60 Vbeta and 13 Jbeta primers. This table comes from immunoSEQ multiplex PCR, and its TCRdb copy is limited to in-frame clones, with some not included. The table shows approximately 76,000 clones, with 73% occurring only once. This CDR3 has 14 residues. Germline V gene sequence: CDR1 MDHEN, CDR2 SYDVKM. V gave up 7 bases and J gave up 4 bases; unmatched junction bases: 4. The receptor's source is a middle-aged woman in good health and CMV-seropositive. This chain uses TRBV28 with TRBJ2-2; 9 bases align to TRBD2. The specimen was PBMCs. The chain's CDR3 is CASIFSGGTGELFF. For the CDR3, the DNA is TGTGCCAGCATCTTTAGCGGGGGCACCGGGGAGCTGTTTTTT.